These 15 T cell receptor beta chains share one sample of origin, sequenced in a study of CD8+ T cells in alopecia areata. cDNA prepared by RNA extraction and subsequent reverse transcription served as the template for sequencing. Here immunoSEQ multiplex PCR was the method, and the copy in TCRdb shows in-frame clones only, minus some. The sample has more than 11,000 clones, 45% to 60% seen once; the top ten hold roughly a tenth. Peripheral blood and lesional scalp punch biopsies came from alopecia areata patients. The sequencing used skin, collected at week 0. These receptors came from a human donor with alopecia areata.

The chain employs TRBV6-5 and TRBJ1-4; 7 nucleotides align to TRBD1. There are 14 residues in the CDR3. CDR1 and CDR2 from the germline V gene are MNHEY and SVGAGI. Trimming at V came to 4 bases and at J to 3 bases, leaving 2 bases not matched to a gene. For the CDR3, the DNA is TGTGCCAGCAGTTCGACAGGGTCTAATGAAAAACTGTTTTTT. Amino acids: CASSSTGSNEKLFF.

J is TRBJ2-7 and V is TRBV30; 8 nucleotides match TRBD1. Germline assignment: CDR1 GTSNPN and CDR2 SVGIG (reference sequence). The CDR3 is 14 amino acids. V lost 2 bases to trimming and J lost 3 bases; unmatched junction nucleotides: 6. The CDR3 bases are TGTGCCTGGAGTATCGACAGGGGAAACTACGAGCAGTACTTC. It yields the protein CAWSIDRGNYEQYF.

For the CDR3, the DNA is TGTGCCAGCAGCCTCATAGGCTACGAGCAGTACTTC. Its translation: CASSLIGYEQYF. The chain recombines TRBV28 with TRBJ2-7; no definite D call. Looked up from germline, CDR1 is MDHEN and CDR2 is SYDVKM. V was trimmed by 6 bases and J by 3 bases, leaving 9 bases between them. This CDR3 is 12 amino acids long.

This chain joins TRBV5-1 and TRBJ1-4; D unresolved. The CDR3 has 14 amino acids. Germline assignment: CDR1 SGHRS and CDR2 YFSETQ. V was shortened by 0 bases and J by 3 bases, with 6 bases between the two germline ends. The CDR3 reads CASSLETANEKLFF. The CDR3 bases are TGCGCCAGCAGCTTGGAAACAGCTAATGAAAAACTGTTTTTT.

The DNA for the CDR3 is TGTGCCAGCAGCCAAGGAAGGCTAGCGGGGACTCAGAGCTCCTACAATGAGCAGTTCTTC. Residues: CASSQGRLAGTQSSYNEQFF. The rearrangement joins TRBV4-2 to TRBJ2-1, with 9 bases identical to TRBD2. The ends lost 1 base at V and 0 bases at J; junction bases unmatched: 13. The germline V gene encodes CDR1 LGHNA and CDR2 YNFKEQ. CDR3 length: 20 amino acids.

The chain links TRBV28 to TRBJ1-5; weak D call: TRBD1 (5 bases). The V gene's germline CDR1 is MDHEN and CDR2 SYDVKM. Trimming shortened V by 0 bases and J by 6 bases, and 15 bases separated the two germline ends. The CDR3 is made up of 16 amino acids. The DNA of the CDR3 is TGTGCCAGCAGTTTATGGGAGGGCGGGGGGTCTCAGCCCCAGCATTTT. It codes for CASSLWEGGGSQPQHF.

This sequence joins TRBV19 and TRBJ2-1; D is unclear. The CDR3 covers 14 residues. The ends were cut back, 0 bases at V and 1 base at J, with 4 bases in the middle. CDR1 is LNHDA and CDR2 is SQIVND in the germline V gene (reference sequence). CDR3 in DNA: TGTGCCAGTAGTATAGACCTTTCCTACAATGAGCAGTTCTTC. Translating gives CASSIDLSYNEQFF.

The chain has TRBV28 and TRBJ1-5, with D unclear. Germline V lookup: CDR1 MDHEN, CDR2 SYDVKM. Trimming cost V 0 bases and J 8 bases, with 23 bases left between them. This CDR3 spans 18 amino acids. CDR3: CASSLWSARHLLEEPQHF. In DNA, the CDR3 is TGTGCCAGCAGTTTATGGTCGGCCAGGCACCTATTAGAGGAGCCCCAGCATTTT.

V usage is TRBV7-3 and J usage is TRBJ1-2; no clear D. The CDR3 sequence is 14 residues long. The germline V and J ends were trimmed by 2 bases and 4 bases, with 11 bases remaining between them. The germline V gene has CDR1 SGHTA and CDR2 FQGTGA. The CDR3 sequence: CASSLGLVPYGYTF. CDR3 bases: TGTGCCAGCAGCTTAGGGCTAGTCCCCTATGGCTACACCTTC. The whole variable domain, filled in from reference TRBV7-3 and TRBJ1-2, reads GAGVSQTPSNKVTEKGKYVELRCDPISGHTALYWYRQSLGQGPEFLIYFQGTGAADDSGLPNDRFFAVRPEGSVSTLKIQRTERGDSAVYLCASSLGLVPYGYTFGSGTRLTVV.

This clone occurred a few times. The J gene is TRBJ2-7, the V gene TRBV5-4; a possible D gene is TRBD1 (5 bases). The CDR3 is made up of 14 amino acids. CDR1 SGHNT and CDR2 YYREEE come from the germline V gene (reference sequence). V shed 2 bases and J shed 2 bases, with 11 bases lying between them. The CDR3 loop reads CASSLGAGTYEQYF. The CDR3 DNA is TGTGCCAGCAGCTTAGGTGCAGGGACCTACGAGCAGTACTTC.

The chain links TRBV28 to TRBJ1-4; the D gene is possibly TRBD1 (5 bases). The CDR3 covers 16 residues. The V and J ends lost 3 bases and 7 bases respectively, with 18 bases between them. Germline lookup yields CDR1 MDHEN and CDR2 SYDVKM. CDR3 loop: CASSLKFVRGGEKLFF. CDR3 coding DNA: TGTGCCAGCAGTTTGAAATTTGTGCGCGGGGGTGAAAAACTGTTTTTT.

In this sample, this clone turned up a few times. This CDR3 is CASSQDVGDGNQPQHF. The CDR3 region has the DNA TGCGCCAGCAGCCAAGATGTAGGGGACGGCAATCAGCCCCAGCATTTT. The chain joins TRBV4-3 to TRBJ1-5; D is perhaps TRBD1 (5 bases). The CDR3 has 16 residues. Germline CDR1 LGHNA, CDR2 YSLEER. V gave up 0 bases and J gave up 2 bases, with 11 bases separating them.

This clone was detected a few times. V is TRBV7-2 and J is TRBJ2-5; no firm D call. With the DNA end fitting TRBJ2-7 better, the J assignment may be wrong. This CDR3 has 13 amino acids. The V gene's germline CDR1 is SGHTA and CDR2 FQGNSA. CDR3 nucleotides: TGTGCCAGCAGCCAACTCTTTGGAAACGAGCAGTACTTC. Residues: CASSQLFGNEQYF.

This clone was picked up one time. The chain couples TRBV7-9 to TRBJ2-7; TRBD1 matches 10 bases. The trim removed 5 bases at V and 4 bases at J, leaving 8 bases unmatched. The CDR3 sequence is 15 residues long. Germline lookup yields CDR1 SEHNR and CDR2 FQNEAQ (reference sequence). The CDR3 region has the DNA TGTGCCAGCAGCCCGCGGACAGGGGGGAGTTACGAGCAGTACTTC. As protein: CASSPRTGGSYEQYF.

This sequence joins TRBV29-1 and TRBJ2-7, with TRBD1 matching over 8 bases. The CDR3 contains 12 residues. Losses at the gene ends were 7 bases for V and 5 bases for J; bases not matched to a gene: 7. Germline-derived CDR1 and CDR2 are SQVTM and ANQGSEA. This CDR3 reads CSGGQGSNEQYF. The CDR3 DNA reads TGCAGCGGTGGACAGGGATCCAACGAGCAGTACTTC.